A selection of T cell receptor beta chains follows, all from one sample in a study of blood T cell repertoires in COVID-19. Some clones are missing from TCRdb's copy, which holds only in-frame ones; the method was immunoSEQ multiplex PCR. Of some 290,000 clones listed, just over 90% were seen once; the top ten hold approximately 2.4%. Source material: PBMCs or T cells enriched from blood (not recorded which). The receptors were gathered from a woman in her thirties or forties with acute COVID-19. The CDR3 runs from the conserved cysteine through the conserved F or W. A D gene is named only where the DNA matches it firmly. Expanded clones get a size class; other rows say once, few or many, or leave the size out.

abundance: few; d_gene: NA; v_gene: TRBV19; j_gene: TRBJ1-1; CDR3aa: CASSKGQRNTEAFF; CDR3nt: TGTGCCAGTAGTAAAGGACAGCGGAACACTGAAGCTTTCTTT
abundance: NA; d_gene: NA; v_gene: TRBV3-1/TRBV3-2; j_gene: TRBJ2-7; CDR3aa: CASSQGLSYEQYF; CDR3nt: TGTGCCAGCAGCCAAGGGCTGTCATACGAGCAGTACTTC
abundance: once; d_gene: NA; v_gene: TRBV11-1; j_gene: TRBJ2-3; CDR3aa: CASSLAWGADTQYF; CDR3nt: TGTGCCAGCAGCTTAGCGTGGGGGGCAGATACGCAGTATTTT
abundance: NA; d_gene: TRBD1; v_gene: TRBV7-6; j_gene: TRBJ2-6; CDR3aa: CASSFRQGANSGANVLTF; CDR3nt: TGTGCCAGCAGCTTCCGACAGGGGGCGAACTCTGGGGCCAACGTCCTGACTTTC
abundance: NA; d_gene: TRBD2; v_gene: TRBV7-8; j_gene: TRBJ2-1; CDR3aa: CASSPWELARNEQFF; CDR3nt: TGTGCCAGCAGCCCCTGGGAACTAGCGCGGAATGAGCAGTTCTTC
abundance: NA; d_gene: TRBD2; v_gene: TRBV11-2; j_gene: TRBJ2-5; CDR3aa: CASRRASGGETQYF; CDR3nt: TGTGCCAGCAGGCGGGCTAGCGGTGGAGAGACCCAGTACTTC
abundance: NA; d_gene: NA; v_gene: TRBV11-1; j_gene: TRBJ2-4; CDR3aa: CASSPHTKNIQYF; CDR3nt: TGTGCCAGCAGCCCACACACCAAAAACATTCAGTACTTC
abundance: few; d_gene: TRBD2; v_gene: TRBV24-1; j_gene: TRBJ2-7; CDR3aa: CATSDSGGPGEQYF; CDR3nt: TGTGCCACCAGTGATTCGGGAGGACCGGGCGAGCAGTACTTC
abundance: NA; d_gene: NA; v_gene: TRBV4-1; j_gene: TRBJ2-7; CDR3aa: CASKEGLGGEQYF; CDR3nt: TGCGCCAGCAAAGAAGGGCTGGGGGGTGAGCAGTACTTC
abundance: NA; d_gene: NA; v_gene: TRBV28; j_gene: TRBJ1-5; CDR3aa: CASSIGVQPQHF; CDR3nt: TGTGCCAGCAGTATTGGAGTTCAGCCCCAGCATTTT
abundance: NA; d_gene: NA; v_gene: TRBV30; j_gene: TRBJ1-2; CDR3aa: CAWIRGGVGYTF; CDR3nt: TGTGCCTGGATCCGTGGGGGCGTGGGCTACACCTTC
abundance: NA; d_gene: NA; v_gene: TRBV9; j_gene: TRBJ1-3; CDR3aa: CASSASTDTGNTIYF; CDR3nt: TGTGCCAGCAGCGCATCCACAGATACTGGAAACACCATATATTTT
abundance: once; d_gene: TRBD2; v_gene: TRBV15; j_gene: TRBJ2-7; CDR3aa: CATSRPTGGAYEQYF; CDR3nt: TGTGCCACCAGCAGACCCACGGGAGGAGCCTACGAGCAGTACTTC
abundance: NA; d_gene: TRBD2; v_gene: TRBV19; j_gene: TRBJ2-7; CDR3aa: CASSIALAGGLYEQYF; CDR3nt: TGTGCCAGTAGTATAGCTCTCGCGGGAGGGCTCTACGAGCAGTACTTC
abundance: NA; d_gene: NA; v_gene: TRBV9; j_gene: TRBJ2-1; CDR3aa: CASSRLGNEQFF; CDR3nt: TGTGCCAGCAGTCGACTAGGCAATGAGCAGTTCTTC
abundance: NA; d_gene: NA; v_gene: TRBV4-3; j_gene: TRBJ1-1; CDR3aa: CASSQDHTVNTEAFF; CDR3nt: TGCGCCAGCAGCCAAGATCACACAGTGAACACTGAAGCTTTCTTT
abundance: NA; d_gene: NA; v_gene: TRBV28; j_gene: TRBJ1-5; CDR3aa: CASAPGQPQHF; CDR3nt: TGTGCCAGTGCCCCGGGGCAGCCCCAGCATTTT
abundance: once; d_gene: NA; v_gene: TRBV5-1; j_gene: TRBJ1-1; CDR3aa: CASSSQGSTEAFF; CDR3nt: TGCGCCAGCAGCTCACAGGGATCCACTGAAGCTTTCTTT
abundance: NA; d_gene: NA; v_gene: TRBV20-1; j_gene: TRBJ2-3; CDR3aa: CSASLDTQYF; CDR3nt: TGCAGTGCTAGTCTTGATACGCAGTATTTT
abundance: NA; d_gene: TRBD2; v_gene: TRBV12-3/TRBV12-4; j_gene: TRBJ2-1; CDR3aa: CASSFGGGEQFF; CDR3nt: TGTGCCAGCAGTTTTGGCGGGGGGGAGCAGTTCTTC
abundance: NA; d_gene: TRBD2; v_gene: TRBV27; j_gene: TRBJ2-7; CDR3aa: CATPRGEDPYEQYF; CDR3nt: TGTGCCACCCCCCGGGGGGAGGATCCCTACGAGCAGTACTTC
abundance: NA; d_gene: NA; v_gene: TRBV29-1; j_gene: TRBJ1-4; CDR3aa: CSVRGTNEKLFF; CDR3nt: TGCAGCGTTCGAGGGACTAATGAAAAACTGTTTTTT
abundance: once; d_gene: TRBD1; v_gene: TRBV19; j_gene: TRBJ2-3; CDR3aa: CASRDRGNTDTQYF; CDR3nt: TGTGCCAGTAGAGACAGGGGGAACACAGATACGCAGTATTTT
abundance: NA; d_gene: TRBD2; v_gene: TRBV27; j_gene: TRBJ2-1; CDR3aa: CASSLQAGVADEQFF; CDR3nt: TGTGCCAGCAGTCTCCAAGCGGGAGTCGCAGATGAGCAGTTCTTC
abundance: NA; d_gene: NA; v_gene: TRBV18; j_gene: TRBJ1-1; CDR3aa: CASSPSENTEAFF; CDR3nt: TGTGCCAGCTCACCATCAGAGAACACTGAAGCTTTCTTT
abundance: NA; d_gene: TRBD2; v_gene: TRBV10-1; j_gene: TRBJ2-3; CDR3aa: CASSEETSGNGTDTQYF; CDR3nt: TGCGCCAGCAGTGAGGAGACTAGCGGGAACGGGACAGATACGCAGTATTTT
abundance: NA; d_gene: NA; v_gene: TRBV7-9; j_gene: TRBJ1-1; CDR3aa: CASSVGGFAEAFF; CDR3nt: TGTGCCAGCAGTGTTGGGGGGTTCGCTGAAGCTTTCTTT
abundance: NA; d_gene: TRBD1; v_gene: TRBV11-1; j_gene: TRBJ2-1; CDR3aa: CASSPGTGGRYNEQFF; CDR3nt: TGTGCCAGCAGCCCAGGGACAGGGGGGAGGTACAATGAGCAGTTCTTC
abundance: NA; d_gene: NA; v_gene: TRBV5-8; j_gene: TRBJ1-2; CDR3aa: CASSRTANYGYTF; CDR3nt: TGTGCCAGCAGCAGGACAGCTAACTATGGCTACACCTTC
abundance: NA; d_gene: NA; v_gene: TRBV19; j_gene: TRBJ2-3; CDR3aa: CATRGMSGTQYF; CDR3nt: TGTGCCACCCGGGGTATGTCCGGTACGCAGTATTTT
abundance: NA; d_gene: NA; v_gene: TRBV7-2; j_gene: TRBJ2-4; CDR3aa: CASSLAAHGVNIQYF; CDR3nt: TGTGCCAGCAGCTTAGCGGCACATGGTGTAAACATTCAGTACTTC
abundance: NA; d_gene: TRBD2; v_gene: TRBV11-2; j_gene: TRBJ2-5; CDR3aa: CASSLGRREGETQYF; CDR3nt: TGTGCCAGCAGCTTAGGGAGGCGGGAGGGAGAGACCCAGTACTTC
abundance: once; d_gene: TRBD2; v_gene: TRBV19; j_gene: TRBJ2-3; CDR3aa: CASSLSLSGTVDTQYF; CDR3nt: TGTGCCAGTAGTTTATCCCTTAGCGGGACGGTAGATACGCAGTATTTT
abundance: NA; d_gene: NA; v_gene: TRBV12-3/TRBV12-4; j_gene: TRBJ2-7; CDR3aa: CASSLGSEQYF; CDR3nt: TGTGCCAGCAGTTTGGGGAGCGAGCAGTACTTC
abundance: NA; d_gene: TRBD1; v_gene: TRBV29-1; j_gene: TRBJ1-5; CDR3aa: CSVEGQVPNQPQHF; CDR3nt: TGCAGCGTTGAGGGACAGGTACCCAATCAGCCCCAGCATTTT
abundance: NA; d_gene: NA; v_gene: TRBV6-2/TRBV6-3; j_gene: TRBJ1-5; CDR3aa: CASSTVQTVNQPQHF; CDR3nt: TGTGCCAGCAGTACAGTGCAAACCGTCAATCAGCCCCAGCATTTT
abundance: NA; d_gene: NA; v_gene: TRBV24-1; j_gene: TRBJ2-1; CDR3aa: CATSDSRVPTNEQFF; CDR3nt: TGTGCCACCAGTGATTCCCGGGTTCCGACCAATGAGCAGTTCTTC
abundance: NA; d_gene: TRBD1; v_gene: TRBV18; j_gene: TRBJ1-2; CDR3aa: CASSPRISTGVAGYTF; CDR3nt: TGTGCCAGCTCACCTCGGATAAGCACAGGGGTTGCTGGCTACACCTTC
abundance: NA; d_gene: NA; v_gene: TRBV3-1/TRBV3-2; j_gene: TRBJ1-2; CDR3aa: CASSLSIGEYGYTF; CDR3nt: TGTGCCAGCAGCCTCTCTATCGGGGAATATGGCTACACCTTC
abundance: few; d_gene: NA; v_gene: TRBV18; j_gene: TRBJ2-5; CDR3aa: CASSPSKGPGETQYF; CDR3nt: TGTGCCAGCTCACCATCTAAGGGCCCGGGGGAGACCCAGTACTTC
abundance: NA; d_gene: NA; v_gene: TRBV25-1; j_gene: TRBJ2-1; CDR3aa: CASGGDRYNEQFF; CDR3nt: TGTGCCAGCGGGGGGGACAGGTACAATGAGCAGTTCTTC
abundance: once; d_gene: TRBD2; v_gene: TRBV4-3; j_gene: TRBJ2-1; CDR3aa: CASSQGGAGGYNEQFF; CDR3nt: TGCGCCAGCAGCCAAGGTGGAGCGGGAGGCTACAATGAGCAGTTCTTC